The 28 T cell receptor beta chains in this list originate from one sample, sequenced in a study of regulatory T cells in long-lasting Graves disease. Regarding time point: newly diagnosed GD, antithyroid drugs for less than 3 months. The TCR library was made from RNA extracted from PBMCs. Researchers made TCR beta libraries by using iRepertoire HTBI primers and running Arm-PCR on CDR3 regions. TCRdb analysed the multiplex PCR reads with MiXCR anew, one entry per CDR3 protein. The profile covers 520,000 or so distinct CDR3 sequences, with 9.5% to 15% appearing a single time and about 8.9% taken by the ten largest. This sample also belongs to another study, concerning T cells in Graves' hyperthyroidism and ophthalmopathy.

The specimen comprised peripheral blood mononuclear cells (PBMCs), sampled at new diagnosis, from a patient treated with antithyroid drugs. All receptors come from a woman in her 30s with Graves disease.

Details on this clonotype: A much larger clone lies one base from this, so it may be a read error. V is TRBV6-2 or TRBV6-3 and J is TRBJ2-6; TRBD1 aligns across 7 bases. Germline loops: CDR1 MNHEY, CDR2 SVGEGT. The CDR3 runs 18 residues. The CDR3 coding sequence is TGTGCCAGCAGTTATTCCCCGGGACAGAGCTCTGGGGCCAACGTCCTGGCTTTC. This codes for CASSYSPGQSSGANVLAF.

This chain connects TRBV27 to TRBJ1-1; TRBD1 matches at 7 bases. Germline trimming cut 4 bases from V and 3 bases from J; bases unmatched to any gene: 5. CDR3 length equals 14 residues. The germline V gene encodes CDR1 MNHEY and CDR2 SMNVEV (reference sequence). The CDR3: CASSYKGAYTEAFF. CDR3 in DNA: TGTGCCAGCAGTTACAAGGGGGCGTACACTGAAGCTTTCTTT.

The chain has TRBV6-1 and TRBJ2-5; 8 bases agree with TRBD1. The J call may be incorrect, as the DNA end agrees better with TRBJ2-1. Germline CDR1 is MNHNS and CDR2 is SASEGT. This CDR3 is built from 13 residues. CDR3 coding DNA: TGTGCCAGCAGAGGTACAGGGGGCAATGAGCAGTTCTTC. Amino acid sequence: CASRGTGGNEQFF.

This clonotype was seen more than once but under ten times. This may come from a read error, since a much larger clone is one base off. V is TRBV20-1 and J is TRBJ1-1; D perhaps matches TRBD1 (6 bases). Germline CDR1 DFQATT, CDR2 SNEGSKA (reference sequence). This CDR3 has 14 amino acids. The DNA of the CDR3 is TGCAGTGCTCCCCGTTCCCTGGGGGACACTGAAGCTTCCTTT. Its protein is CSAPRSLGDTEASF.

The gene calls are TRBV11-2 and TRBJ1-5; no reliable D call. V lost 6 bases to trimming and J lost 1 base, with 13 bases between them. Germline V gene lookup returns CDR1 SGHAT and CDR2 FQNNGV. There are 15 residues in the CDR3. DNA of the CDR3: TGTGCCAGCAGACCCTCGGCAGGAAGCAATCAGCCCCAGCATTTT. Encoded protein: CASRPSAGSNQPQHF.

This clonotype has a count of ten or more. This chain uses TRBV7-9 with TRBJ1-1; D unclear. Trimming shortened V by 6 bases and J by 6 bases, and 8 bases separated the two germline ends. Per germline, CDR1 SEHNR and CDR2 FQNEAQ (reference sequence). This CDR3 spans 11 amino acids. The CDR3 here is CASSSTPEAFF. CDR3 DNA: TGTGCCAGCAGTTCGACTCCTGAAGCTTTCTTT.

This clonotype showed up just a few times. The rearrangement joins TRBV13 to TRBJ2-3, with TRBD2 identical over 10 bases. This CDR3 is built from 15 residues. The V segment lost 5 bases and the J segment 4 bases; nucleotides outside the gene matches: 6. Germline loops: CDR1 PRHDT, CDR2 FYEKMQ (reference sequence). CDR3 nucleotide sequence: TGTGCCAGCAGCCCTCTAGCGGGAGCGGCAGATACGCAGTATTTT. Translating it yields CASSPLAGAADTQYF. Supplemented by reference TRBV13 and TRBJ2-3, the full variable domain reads AAGVIQSPRHLIKEKRETATLKCYPIPRHDTVYWYQQGPGQDPQFLISFYEKMQSDKGSIPDRFSAQQFSDYHSELNMSSLELGDSALYFCASSPLAGAADTQYFGPGTRLTVL.

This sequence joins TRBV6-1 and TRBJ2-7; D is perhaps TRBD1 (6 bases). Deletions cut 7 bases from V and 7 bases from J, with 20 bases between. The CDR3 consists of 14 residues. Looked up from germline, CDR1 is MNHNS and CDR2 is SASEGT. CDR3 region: CASTLHEGVGEQYF. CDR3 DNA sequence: TGTGCCAGCACCCTGCATGAGGGGGTAGGTGAGCAGTACTTC.

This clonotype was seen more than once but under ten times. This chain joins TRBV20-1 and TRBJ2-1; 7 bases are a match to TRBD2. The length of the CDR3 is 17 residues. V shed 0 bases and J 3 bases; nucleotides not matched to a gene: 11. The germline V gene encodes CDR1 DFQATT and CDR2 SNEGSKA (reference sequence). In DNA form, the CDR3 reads TGCAGTGCTAGAGATTTCCTCCTAGCGGAGCACTACAATGAGCAGTTCTTC. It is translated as CSARDFLLAEHYNEQFF.

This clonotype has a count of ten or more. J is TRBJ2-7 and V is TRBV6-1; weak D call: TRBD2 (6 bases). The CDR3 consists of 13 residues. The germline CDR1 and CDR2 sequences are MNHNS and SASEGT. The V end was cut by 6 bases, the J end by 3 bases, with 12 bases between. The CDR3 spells CASSHRDFYEQYF. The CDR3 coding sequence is TGTGCCAGCAGCCACCGGGACTTCTACGAGCAGTACTTC.

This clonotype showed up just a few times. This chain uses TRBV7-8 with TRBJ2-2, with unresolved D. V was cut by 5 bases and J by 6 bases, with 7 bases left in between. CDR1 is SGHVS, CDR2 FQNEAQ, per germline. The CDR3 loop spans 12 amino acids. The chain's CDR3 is CASSHSPGELFF. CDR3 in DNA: TGTGCCAGCAGCCATAGCCCCGGGGAGCTGTTTTTT.

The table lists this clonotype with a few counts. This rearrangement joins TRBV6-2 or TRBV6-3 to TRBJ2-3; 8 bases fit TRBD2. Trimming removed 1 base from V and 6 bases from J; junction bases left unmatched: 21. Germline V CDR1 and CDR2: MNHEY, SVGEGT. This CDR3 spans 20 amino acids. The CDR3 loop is CASSYWWGGGSAGGGDTQYF. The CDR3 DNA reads TGTGCCAGCAGTTACTGGTGGGGGGGAGGCTCGGCGGGAGGAGGCGATACGCAGTATTTT.

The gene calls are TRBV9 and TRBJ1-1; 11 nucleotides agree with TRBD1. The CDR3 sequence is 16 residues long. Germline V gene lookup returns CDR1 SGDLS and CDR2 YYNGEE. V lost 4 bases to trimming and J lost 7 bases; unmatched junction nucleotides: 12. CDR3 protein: CASSTTSGQGAVEAFF. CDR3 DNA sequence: TGTGCCAGCAGCACAACCTCAGGACAGGGGGCGGTTGAAGCTTTCTTT.

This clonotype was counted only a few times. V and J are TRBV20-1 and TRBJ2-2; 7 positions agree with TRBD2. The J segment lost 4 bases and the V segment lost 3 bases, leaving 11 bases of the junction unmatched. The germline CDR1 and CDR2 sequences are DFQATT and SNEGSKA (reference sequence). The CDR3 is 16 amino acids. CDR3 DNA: TGCAGTGCTAGGATATTCGGGCGGGAGAGCACCGGGGAGCTGTTTTTT. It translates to CSARIFGRESTGELFF.

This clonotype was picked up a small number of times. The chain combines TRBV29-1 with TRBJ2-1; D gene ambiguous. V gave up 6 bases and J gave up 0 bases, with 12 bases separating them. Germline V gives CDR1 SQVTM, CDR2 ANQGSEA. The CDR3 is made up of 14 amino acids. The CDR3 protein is CSVGRRHSYNEQFF. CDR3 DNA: TGCAGCGTGGGCAGACGCCACTCCTACAATGAGCAGTTCTTC.

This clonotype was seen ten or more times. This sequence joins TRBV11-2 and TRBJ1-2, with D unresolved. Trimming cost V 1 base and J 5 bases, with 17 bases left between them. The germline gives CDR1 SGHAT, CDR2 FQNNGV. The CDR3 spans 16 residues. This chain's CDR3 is CASSLAVSYPGYGYTF. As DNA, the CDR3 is TGTGCCAGCAGCTTAGCGGTCTCCTACCCCGGATATGGCTACACCTTC.

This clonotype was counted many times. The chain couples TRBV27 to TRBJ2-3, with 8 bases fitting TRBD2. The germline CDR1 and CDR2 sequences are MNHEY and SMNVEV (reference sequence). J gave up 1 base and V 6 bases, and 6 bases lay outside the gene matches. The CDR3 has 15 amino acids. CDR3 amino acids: CASRTGLVGTDTQYF. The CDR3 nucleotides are TGTGCCAGCAGGACGGGACTAGTGGGCACAGATACGCAGTATTTT.

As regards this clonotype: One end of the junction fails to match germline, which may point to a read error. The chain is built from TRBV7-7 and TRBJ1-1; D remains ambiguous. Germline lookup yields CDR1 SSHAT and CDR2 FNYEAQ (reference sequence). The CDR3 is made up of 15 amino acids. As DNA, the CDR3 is TGTGCTAGCAGTCCTTACGAGGGCGGTTGGACTGAAGCTTTCTTT. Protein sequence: CASSPYEGGWTEAFF. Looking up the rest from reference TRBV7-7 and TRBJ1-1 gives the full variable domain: GAGVSQSPRYKVTKRGQDVTLRCDPISSHATLYWYQQALGQGPEFLTYFNYEAQPDKSGLPSDRFSAERPEGSISTLTIQRTEQRDSAMYRCASSPYEGGWTEAFFGQGTRLTVV.

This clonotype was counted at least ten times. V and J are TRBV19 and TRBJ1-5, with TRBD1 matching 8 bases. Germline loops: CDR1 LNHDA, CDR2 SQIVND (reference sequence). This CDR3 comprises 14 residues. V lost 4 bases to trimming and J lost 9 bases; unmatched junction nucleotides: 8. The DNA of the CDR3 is TGTGCCAGTAGTACTGGGCAGGGGGCCATGCCCCAGCATTTT. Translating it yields CASSTGQGAMPQHF.

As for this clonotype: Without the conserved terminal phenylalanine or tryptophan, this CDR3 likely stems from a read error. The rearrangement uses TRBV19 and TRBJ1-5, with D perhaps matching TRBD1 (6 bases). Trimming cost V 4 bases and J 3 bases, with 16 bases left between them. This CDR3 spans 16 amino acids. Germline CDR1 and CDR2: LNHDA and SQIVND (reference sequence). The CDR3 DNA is TGTGCCAGTAGTAGCCAGGGGTCAGTTAACAATCAGCCCCAGCATTCT. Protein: CASSSQGSVNNQPQHS.

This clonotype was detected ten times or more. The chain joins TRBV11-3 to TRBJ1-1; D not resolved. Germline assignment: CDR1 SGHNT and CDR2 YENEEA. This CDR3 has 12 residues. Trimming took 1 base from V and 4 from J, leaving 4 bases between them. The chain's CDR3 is CASSLAFTEAFF. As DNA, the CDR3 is TGTGCCAGCAGCTTAGCGTTCACTGAAGCTTTCTTT.

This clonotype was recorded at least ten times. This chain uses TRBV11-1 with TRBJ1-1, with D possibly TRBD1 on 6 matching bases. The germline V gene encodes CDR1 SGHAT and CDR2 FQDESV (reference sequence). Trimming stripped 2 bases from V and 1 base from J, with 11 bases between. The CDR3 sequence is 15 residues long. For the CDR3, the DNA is TGTGCCAGCAGCTTATATAGGGGGGCGAACACTGAAGCTTTCTTT. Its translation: CASSLYRGANTEAFF.

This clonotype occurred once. The CDR3 nucleotides read TGCGCCAGCAGCCGGGGCAGGACCACTGAAGCTTTCTTT. Its translation is CASSRGRTTEAFF. The chain carries TRBV4-1 and TRBJ1-1; D might be TRBD1 (5 bases). V lost 4 bases and J lost 4, with 10 bases in between. This CDR3 has 13 residues. Germline values: CDR1 MGHRA, CDR2 YSYEKL.

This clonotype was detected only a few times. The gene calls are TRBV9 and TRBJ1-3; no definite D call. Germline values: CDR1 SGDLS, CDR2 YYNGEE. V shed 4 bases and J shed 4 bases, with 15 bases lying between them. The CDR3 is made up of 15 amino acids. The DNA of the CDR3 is TGTGCCAGCAGCCCCGACGGGGAAGACGGAAACACCATATATTTT. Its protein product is CASSPDGEDGNTIYF.

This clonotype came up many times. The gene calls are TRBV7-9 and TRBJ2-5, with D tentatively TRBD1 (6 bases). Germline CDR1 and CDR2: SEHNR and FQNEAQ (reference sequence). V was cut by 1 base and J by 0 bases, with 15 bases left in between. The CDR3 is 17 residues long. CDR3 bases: TGTGCCAGCAGCTTAGGGATACAGGGACCGTACCAAGAGACCCAGTACTTC. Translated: CASSLGIQGPYQETQYF.

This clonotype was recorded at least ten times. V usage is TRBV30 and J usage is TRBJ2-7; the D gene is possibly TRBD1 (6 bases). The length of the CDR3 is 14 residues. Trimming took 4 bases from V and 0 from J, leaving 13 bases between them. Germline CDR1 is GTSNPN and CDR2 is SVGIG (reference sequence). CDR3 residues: CAWTRTASSYEQYF. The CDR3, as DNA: TGTGCCTGGACCAGGACAGCCAGCTCCTACGAGCAGTACTTC.

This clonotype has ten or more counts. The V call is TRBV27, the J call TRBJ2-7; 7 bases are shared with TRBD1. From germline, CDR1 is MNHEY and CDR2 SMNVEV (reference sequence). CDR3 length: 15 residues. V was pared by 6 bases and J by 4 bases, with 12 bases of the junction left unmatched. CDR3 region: CASSPLLGGRYEQYF. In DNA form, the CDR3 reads TGTGCCAGCAGCCCCCTTTTAGGGGGCAGATACGAGCAGTACTTC.

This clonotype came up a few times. DNA for the CDR3: TGCGCCAGCCGGCGGGAGACCAACACAGATACGCAGTATTTT. Protein product: CASRRETNTDTQYF. V gene TRBV5-1 combines with J gene TRBJ2-3; 7 bases are shared with TRBD2. The CDR3 spans 14 residues. V was pared by 7 bases and J by 2 bases, with 7 bases of the junction left unmatched. Germline values: CDR1 SGHRS, CDR2 YFSETQ. The variable domain in full, with the rest retrieved from reference TRBV5-1 and TRBJ2-3, is KAGVTQTPRYLIKTRGQQVTLSCSPISGHRSVSWYQQTPGQGLQFLFEYFSETQRNKGNFPGRFSGRQFSNSRSEMNVSTLELGDSALYLCASRRETNTDTQYFGPGTRLTVL.